A selection of T cell receptor beta chains follows, all from one sample in a study of blood T cell repertoires in COVID-19. Sequencing was performed with immunoSEQ multiplex PCR; in TCRdb, only in-frame clones are kept and a portion is missing. Altogether roughly 220,000 clones are present, about 90% being singletons, with the ten largest covering approximately 15%. The specimen sequenced was PBMCs or T cells enriched from blood (not recorded which). The receptor set was obtained from a woman between 50 and 59 years old with acute COVID-19. Both conserved end residues are part of each CDR3. A D gene is named only where the DNA matches it firmly. Expanded clones are given a class, and other clones once, few, many or no size at all.

D,size,V,J,DNA,CDR3
.,.,TRBV30,TRBJ1-2,TGTGCCTGGAGTGCGACTGACAGCTACTATGGCTACACCTTC,CAWSATDSYYGYTF
TRBD1,.,TRBV27,TRBJ1-1,TGTGCCAGCAGTTTATTACAGGGGGCCGTAACTGAAGCTTTCTTT,CASSLLQGAVTEAFF
.,.,TRBV4-2,TRBJ2-1,TGTGCCAGCAGCCAAGATCCCGGGAATGAGCAGTTCTTC,CASSQDPGNEQFF
TRBD2,once,TRBV2,TRBJ2-5,TGTGCCAGCAGTCCTGCGGGAGGGGTGGAGACCCAGTACTTC,CASSPAGGVETQYF
.,.,TRBV28,TRBJ2-2,TGTGCCAGCAGTTTATTCATGACCGGGGAGCTGTTTTTT,CASSLFMTGELFF
.,.,TRBV14,TRBJ2-5,TGTGCCAGCAGCCAAGAGGCTCTTGCGCGGGAGACCCAGTACTTC,CASSQEALARETQYF
.,.,TRBV18,TRBJ1-4,TGTGCCAGCTCAAACGACAGACAATCTACCCAAAAACTGTTTTTT,CASSNDRQSTQKLFF
TRBD1,.,TRBV5-1,TRBJ2-7,TGCGCCAGCAGCCTTGGACAGGGGGCGGCCTACGAGCAGTACTTC,CASSLGQGAAYEQYF
TRBD2,.,TRBV27,TRBJ2-2,TGTGCCAGCAGTCTACTAGCGACCGGGGAGCTGTTTTTT,CASSLLATGELFF
.,.,TRBV7-2,TRBJ1-6,TGTGCCAGCAGCTTAGCCTGGACATCAAATTCACCCCTCCACTTT,CASSLAWTSNSPLHF
TRBD2,.,TRBV11-3,TRBJ2-1,TGTGCCAGCAGCCGCCGGCACCAGCGGGAGGAAGGTGAGCAGTTCTTC,CASSRRHQREEGEQFF
.,.,TRBV28,TRBJ2-2,TGTGCCAGCAGTTTACAATACACCGGGGAGCTGTTTTTT,CASSLQYTGELFF
.,once,TRBV7-2,TRBJ1-5,TGTGCCAGCAGCTTAACGGGGTCCGCGCCCCAGCATTTT,CASSLTGSAPQHF
TRBD1,.,TRBV4-1,TRBJ2-5,TGCGCCAGCAGCCAAGGGGACAGGGATCGGGAGACCCAGTACTTC,CASSQGDRDRETQYF
.,.,TRBV7-9,TRBJ1-2,TGTGCCAGCAGCCGCCCAGGGGACTATGGCTACACCTTC,CASSRPGDYGYTF
TRBD1,.,TRBV11-3,TRBJ1-1,TGTGCCAGCAGCCATCGACAGGGGAAGGCTGAAGCTTTCTTT,CASSHRQGKAEAFF
.,many,TRBV28,TRBJ1-2,TGTGCCAGCAGCGCCCGAGACAGACTTAACTATGGCTACACCTTC,CASSARDRLNYGYTF
.,.,TRBV27,TRBJ1-5,TGTGCCAGCAGCTCAATGGGGGGTTGGAATCAGCCCCAGCATTTT,CASSSMGGWNQPQHF
.,.,TRBV29-1,TRBJ1-1,TGCAGCGTCCGACGACAGGAATCGACTGAAGCTTTCTTT,CSVRRQESTEAFF
TRBD1,.,TRBV27,TRBJ2-7,TGTGCCAGCAGTTTATCGAGGCAGGGGGTCTACGAGCAGTACTTC,CASSLSRQGVYEQYF
.,.,TRBV5-1,TRBJ1-4,TGCGCCAGCAGCCAAGGACATGGGAATGAAAAACTGTTTTTT,CASSQGHGNEKLFF
.,.,TRBV28,TRBJ1-1,TGTGCCAGCAGTGAGGGAGGCCTCCTATTAGGAAACACTGAAGCTTTCTTT,CASSEGGLLLGNTEAFF
.,.,TRBV5-7,TRBJ2-5,TGTGCCAGCAGCTTGGGGCGGGGAGAGACCCAGTACTTC,CASSLGRGETQYF
TRBD1,once,TRBV28,TRBJ2-1,TGTGCCAGCAGGACAGGGCGGGTACAGTTCTTC,CASRTGRVQFF
TRBD1,.,TRBV28,TRBJ1-3,TGTGCCAGCAGCTCAGGGGGCGCTGGAAACACCATATATTTT,CASSSGGAGNTIYF
.,.,TRBV5-8,TRBJ2-7,TGTGCCAGCAGAGCAGGGGTGGGGGTCCTAAACTACGAGCAGTACTTC,CASRAGVGVLNYEQYF
.,few,TRBV3-1/TRBV3-2,TRBJ2-7,TGTGCCAGCAGCCTGGGACTCCTCTCCTACGAGCAGTACTTC,CASSLGLLSYEQYF
TRBD2,.,TRBV9,TRBJ2-7,TGTGCCAGCAGCCCCGGGACTAACTACGAGCAGTACTTC,CASSPGTNYEQYF
.,.,TRBV12-3/TRBV12-4,TRBJ1-1,TGTGCCAGCAGCGCCAGAAACACTGAAGCTTTCTTT,CASSARNTEAFF
TRBD2,.,TRBV11-3,TRBJ2-3,TGTGCCAGCAGCTTGCGGGGGTCAGATACGCAGTATTTT,CASSLRGSDTQYF
.,.,TRBV3-1/TRBV3-2,TRBJ2-3,TGTGCCAGCAGCCTCGGGACTTCAACGAGCACAGATACGCAGTATTTT,CASSLGTSTSTDTQYF
TRBD2,.,TRBV6-6,TRBJ2-3,TGTGCCAGCAGCCTGGGGGGGGAAGATACGCAGTATTTT,CASSLGGEDTQYF
.,.,TRBV19,TRBJ1-1,TGTGCCAGTAGTACCCTGGAGGGGCGCAGGGCTGAAGCTTTCTTT,CASSTLEGRRAEAFF
.,.,TRBV29-1,TRBJ2-7,TGCAGCATCAAGGACGGGAGCTCCTACGAGCAGTACTTC,CSIKDGSSYEQYF
TRBD1,once,TRBV28,TRBJ2-1,TGTGCCAGCAGTCCTGGACAGGGAACCAGTCAGCAGTTCTTC,CASSPGQGTSQQFF
TRBD1,.,TRBV7-9,TRBJ1-2,TGTGCCAGCAGCTTAGTCGGCGGACAGGGTTGGGATTATGGCTACACCTTC,CASSLVGGQGWDYGYTF
.,.,TRBV11-2,TRBJ2-1,TGTGCCAGCAGCTTAGTAAGGGGGTTGGGCAATGAGCAGTTCTTC,CASSLVRGLGNEQFF
.,.,TRBV4-1,TRBJ2-2,TGCGCCAGCAGCCAAGTGGGTAGCGAGAACACCGGGGAGCTGTTTTTT,CASSQVGSENTGELFF
.,.,TRBV12-3/TRBV12-4,TRBJ1-2,TGTGCCAGCAGTTTATACGGTGGCTACACCTTC,CASSLYGGYTF
TRBD2,.,TRBV3-1/TRBV3-2,TRBJ2-2,TGTGCCAGCAGCCGGGCGGGAGGGCCCGAGGAGCTGTTTTTT,CASSRAGGPEELFF
.,few,TRBV3-1/TRBV3-2,TRBJ1-6,TGTGCCAGCAGCCAAGAGGGCGGGGGTATTAATTCACCCCTCCACTTT,CASSQEGGGINSPLHF
TRBD1,.,TRBV7-2,TRBJ1-2,TGTGCCAGCAGCTTAGTTGGGGGCCGACAGGGGGCAGGTGGCTACACCTTC,CASSLVGGRQGAGGYTF
TRBD2,.,TRBV11-3,TRBJ2-5,TGTGCCAGCAGCCTCGGACTAGCCCCTGACACGTGGGCTCTCAAGGAGACCCAGTACTTC,CASSLGLAPDTWALKETQYF
TRBD2,once,TRBV4-1,TRBJ2-7,TGCGCCAGCAGCCATGGACTAGCGGGAGCCTACGAGCAGTACTTC,CASSHGLAGAYEQYF
TRBD1,.,TRBV3-1/TRBV3-2,TRBJ2-3,TGTGCCAGCAGCCCCCAAGGACAGGGGATCTGCCGTCCCTTCACAGATACGCAGTATTTT,CASSPQGQGICRPFTDTQYF
.,.,TRBV3-1/TRBV3-2,TRBJ1-1,TGTGCCAGCAGCTCTCAAACTCTCGGGACTGAAGCTTTCTTT,CASSSQTLGTEAFF
TRBD1,.,TRBV10-3,TRBJ1-1,TGTGCCATCAGACTGGGACAGAGCATGAACACTGAAGCTTTCTTT,CAIRLGQSMNTEAFF
TRBD1,.,TRBV4-1,TRBJ1-5,TGCGCCAGCAGCCAAGAAAAGGGGGCTCTACAGCCCCAGCATTTT,CASSQEKGALQPQHF
.,.,TRBV5-1,TRBJ1-1,TGCGCCAGCAGCTTGGAGCAGGGTCTAGAGGCTTTCTTT,CASSLEQGLEAFF
TRBD1,.,TRBV27,TRBJ1-1,TGTGCCAGCAGTGGGACAGGCACTGAAGCTTTCTTT,CASSGTGTEAFF
.,.,TRBV18,TRBJ1-1,TGTGCCAGCTCACCTCTTCGACTCACCTCGGCGAACACTGAAGCTTTCTTT,CASSPLRLTSANTEAFF